This T cell receptor (beta chain) derives from a study of blood T cell repertoires in COVID-19. As for the study in general: T cells, B-cell-depleted T cells, or PBMCs supplied cDNA or gDNA.

Only in-frame clones appear in the TCRdb table, and some are missing; sequencing was by immunoSEQ multiplex PCR. The table lists 300,000 to 400,000 clones, more than 70% of them singletons, with 1.2% in the top ten. Germline lookup yields CDR1 SGHRS and CDR2 YFSETQ. V was clipped by 4 bases and J by 3 bases; unmatched bases: 8. The CDR3 spans 16 residues. The cohort comprised adults aged about 18 to 100 years residing in under 25 US areas. This TCR was sampled from a woman under 30 who had recovered from COVID-19. Material: PBMCs or T cells enriched from blood (not recorded which). The V and J genes are TRBV5-1 and TRBJ1-1; TRBD1 matches at 11 bases. The CDR3 loop is CASSRTGGAAYTEAFF. The CDR3, as DNA: TGCGCCAGCAGCCGGACAGGGGGCGCGGCGTACACTGAAGCTTTCTTT.